These 13 T cell receptor beta chains originate from one sample sequenced in a study of T cell responses to AZD1222 COVID-19 vaccine. Clones were sequenced by immunoSEQ multiplex PCR, and TCRdb holds only the in-frame ones, with some missing. In the table there are over 110,000 clones, 85% to 95% of which are singletons. The source was peripheral blood, collected 28 days after the second AZD1222 dose. Every receptor here comes from an adult who received the AZD1222 COVID-19 vaccine.

The rearrangement uses TRBV4-1 and TRBJ1-3; D ambiguous. The germline V gene encodes CDR1 MGHRA and CDR2 YSYEKL. Trimming left V 0 bases short and J 0 bases short, with 9 bases between. The CDR3 consists of 16 residues. The CDR3 bases are TGCGCCAGCAGCCAAGATTCGGGTTTCTCTGGAAACACCATATATTTT. It translates to CASSQDSGFSGNTIYF.

The chain joins TRBV7-9 to TRBJ2-3; the D is unclear. This CDR3 contains 15 residues. CDR1 is SEHNR and CDR2 is FQNEAQ in the germline V gene (reference sequence). The germline V and J ends were trimmed by 2 bases and 4 bases, with 13 bases remaining between them. CDR3 protein: CASSLYMGLADTQYF. In DNA form, the CDR3 reads TGTGCCAGCAGCTTATACATGGGCCTTGCAGATACGCAGTATTTT. The full variable domain, with the rest looked up from reference TRBV7-9 and TRBJ2-3, is DTGVSQNPRHKITKRGQNVTFRCDPISEHNRLYWYRQTLGQGPEFLTYFQNEAQLEKSRLLSDRFSAERPKGSFSTLEIQRTEQGDSAMYLCASSLYMGLADTQYFGPGTRLTVL.

This clone was counted once. CDR3 sequence (DNA): TGCGCCAGCAACGACGGACAGGGGGCGAACACTGAAGCTTTCTTT. Translation: CASNDGQGANTEAFF. The chain has TRBV5-1 and TRBJ1-1; 11 nucleotides align to TRBD1. The CDR3 consists of 15 residues. Germline CDR1 SGHRS, CDR2 YFSETQ. Losses at the gene ends were 6 bases for V and 1 base for J; bases not matched to a gene: 5.

The V call is TRBV13, the J call TRBJ2-5; D is undetermined. Trimming cost V 5 bases and J 5 bases, with 18 bases left between them. The length of the CDR3 is 15 residues. Germline V gene data show CDR1 as PRHDT and CDR2 as FYEKMQ (reference sequence). CDR3 in amino acids: CASSILGRRWETQYF. DNA of the CDR3: TGTGCCAGCAGCATCCTTGGCCGCCGATGGGAGACCCAGTACTTC.

J is TRBJ1-2 and V is TRBV2; D is undetermined. This CDR3 is built from 11 residues. The V gene lost 6 bases and the J gene lost 9 bases, with 11 bases spanning the gap. Germline CDR1 SNHLY, CDR2 FYNNEI. CDR3 residues: CASRGIRRYTF. The DNA for the CDR3 is TGTGCCAGCAGAGGGATCCGGCGCTACACCTTC.

V and J are TRBV6-1 and TRBJ1-3; no reliable D call. Germline V gene sequence: CDR1 MNHNS, CDR2 SASEGT. V shed 2 bases and J shed 0 bases, with 8 bases lying between them. The CDR3 contains 15 residues. DNA of the CDR3: TGTGCCAGCAGTGAACTGGTTAGCTCTGGAAACACCATATATTTT. Its protein product is CASSELVSSGNTIYF.

The chain has TRBV6-7 and TRBJ2-7, with D uncertain. TRBV6-7 is placed among ORFs of uncertain function. Trimming cost V 1 base and J 5 bases, with 15 bases left between them. The CDR3 sequence is 15 residues long. The CDR3 nucleotides read TGTGCCAGCAGTTACTACAGATCCCCTGTAGACGAGCAGTACGTC. Translating it yields CASSYYRSPVDEQYV.

The rearrangement uses TRBV2 and TRBJ1-5, with a tentative D call TRBD1 (6 bases). Germline values: CDR1 SNHLY, CDR2 FYNNEI. CDR3 size: 14 residues. Trimming cost V 6 bases and J 0 bases, with 9 bases left between them. CDR3 DNA: TGTGCCAGCAGGGACAGTTATAGCAATCAGCCCCAGCATTTT. Translation: CASRDSYSNQPQHF.

V gene TRBV13 combines with J gene TRBJ2-2; no definite D call. The CDR3 is 14 amino acids. Germline V gene sequence: CDR1 PRHDT, CDR2 FYEKMQ (reference sequence). Trimming took 6 bases from V and 1 from J, leaving 9 bases between them. CDR3 in amino acids: CASSVLGNTGELFF. CDR3 in DNA: TGTGCCAGCAGTGTTCTCGGGAACACCGGGGAGCTGTTTTTT. Together with reference TRBV13 and TRBJ2-2, the CDR3 gives the full variable domain: AAGVIQSPRHLIKEKRETATLKCYPIPRHDTVYWYQQGPGQDPQFLISFYEKMQSDKGSIPDRFSAQQFSDYHSELNMSSLELGDSALYFCASSVLGNTGELFFGEGSRLTVL.

The CDR3 spells CASSPFPVTGNTEAFF. CDR3 sequence (DNA): TGTGCCAGCAGCCCCTTTCCGGTTACGGGGAACACTGAAGCTTTCTTT. The gene calls are TRBV28 and TRBJ1-1; the D is unclear. Germline V gene lookup returns CDR1 MDHEN and CDR2 SYDVKM. The CDR3 runs to 16 residues. Trimming cost V 6 bases and J 1 base, with 18 bases left between them.

V usage is TRBV9 and J usage is TRBJ1-1; a weak D match, TRBD1 (5 bases). The V gene's germline CDR1 is SGDLS and CDR2 YYNGEE. CDR3 size: 14 residues. The V end was cut by 0 bases, the J end by 0 bases, with 6 bases between. The CDR3 here is CASSVAGLNTEAFF. In nucleotides, the CDR3 is TGTGCCAGCAGCGTAGCAGGGTTGAACACTGAAGCTTTCTTT.

The chain uses TRBV18 and TRBJ2-2; D is unresolved. CDR1 and CDR2 (germline): KGHSH, LQKENI. Between the trimmed V and J ends, which lost 1 base and 6 bases, there was a span of 3 bases. This CDR3 has 12 amino acids. CDR3: CASSPQAGELFF. The DNA for the CDR3 is TGTGCCAGCTCACCACAGGCCGGGGAGCTGTTTTTT.

This clone was detected only once. This chain joins TRBV2 and TRBJ1-1; unclear D gene. V lost 5 bases and J 0 bases, leaving 10 bases between the germline ends. Germline V gene sequence: CDR1 SNHLY, CDR2 FYNNEI. The CDR3 spans 14 residues. The CDR3 region has the DNA TGTGCCAGCAGTCGGCGGGCGATGAACACTGAAGCTTTCTTT. Translated: CASSRRAMNTEAFF.